This T cell receptor (beta chain) was sequenced during a study of regulatory T cells in long-lasting Graves disease. Across the study: Persistent Graves' disease meant over 5 years of antithyroid drugs with positive TSH receptor antibodies. Findings and limits, study-wide: Study was limited to peripheral blood, excluding thyroid tissue.

Specified time point: persistent/refractory GD, antithyroid drugs over 5 years with positive TRAb. RNA extracted from PBMCs served as the sequencing template. Construction of TCR beta libraries relied on iRepertoire HTBI primers and on Arm-PCR targeting CDR3 regions. Via MiXCR, TCRdb re-called the multiplex PCR reads, giving one row per CDR3 protein. The sample carries around 500,000 distinct CDR3 sequences, about a fifth recorded once. Concerning this clonotype: Its antigen remains unidentified.

The sample consisted of peripheral blood mononuclear cells (PBMCs), taken when the disease was refractory, from a patient treated with antithyroid drugs. The receptor was isolated from a female donor with Graves disease.

In nucleotides, the CDR3 is TGTGCCAGCAGTTTACGTCAGGGGCGGAATAATTCACCCCTCCACTTT. It yields the protein CASSLRQGRNNSPLHF. This chain connects TRBV27 to TRBJ1-6, with D tentatively TRBD1 (6 bases). The CDR3 contains 16 residues. V lost 2 bases and J 5 bases, leaving 13 bases between the germline ends. Germline lookup yields CDR1 MNHEY and CDR2 SMNVEV (reference sequence).